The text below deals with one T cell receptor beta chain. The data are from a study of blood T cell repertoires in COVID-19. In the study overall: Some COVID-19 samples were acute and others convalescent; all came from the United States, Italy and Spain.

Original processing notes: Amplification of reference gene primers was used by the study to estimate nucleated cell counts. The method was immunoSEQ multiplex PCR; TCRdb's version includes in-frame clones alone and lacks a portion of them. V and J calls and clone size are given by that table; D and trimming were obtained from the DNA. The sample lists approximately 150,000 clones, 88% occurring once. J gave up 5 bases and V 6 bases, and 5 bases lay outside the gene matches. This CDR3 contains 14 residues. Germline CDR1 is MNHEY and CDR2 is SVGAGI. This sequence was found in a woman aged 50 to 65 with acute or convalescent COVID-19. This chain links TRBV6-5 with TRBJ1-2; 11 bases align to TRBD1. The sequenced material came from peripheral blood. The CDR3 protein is CASSQDRGLYGYTF. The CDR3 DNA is TGTGCCAGCAGCCAGGACAGGGGGCTGTATGGCTACACCTTC.